This T cell receptor beta chain was obtained from a study of T cells in Graves' hyperthyroidism and ophthalmopathy. Study summary: Peripheral blood was taken when the disease was first diagnosed, before any treatment began. Broader study findings: Blood also held most thyroid clonotypes expanded beyond 0.001. A model using 13 V-J features told ophthalmopathy apart from stable hyperthyroidism.

TCR beta CDR3 region amplification was performed from RNA transcripts. Primed by the HTBI set, a first-round RT-PCR was run on the TCR CDR3. TCRdb ran MiXCR on the multiplex PCR reads and lists one entry per CDR3 protein. Of 530,000 or so distinct CDR3 sequences listed, roughly a sixth are singletons. PBMCs were sourced from approximately 9.3 ml fresh peripheral blood. A word on this clonotype: Its antigen is still unknown.

Germline trimming cut 4 bases from V and 5 bases from J; bases unmatched to any gene: 10. The CDR3 is made up of 15 amino acids. CDR1 and CDR2 from the germline V gene are SGHKS and YYEKEE (reference sequence). V and J are TRBV5-5 and TRBJ2-5; 8 bases line up with TRBD1. The sequencing sample was made of blood. The clonotype originates from a young woman with Graves' ophthalmopathy. CDR3 residues: CASSPGQGTQETQYF. For the CDR3, the DNA is TGTGCCAGCAGCCCCGGACAGGGCACTCAGGAGACCCAGTACTTC.